These T cell receptor beta chains were read from a single sample in a study of blood T cell repertoires in COVID-19. The data were produced by immunoSEQ multiplex PCR, yet TCRdb's version contains in-frame clones alone and is incomplete. Of about 160,000 clones in the sample, roughly 88% were seen once. Sequenced input: peripheral blood. These TCRs come from a man aged 18-30 years with acute or convalescent COVID-19. The CDR3 runs from the conserved cysteine through the conserved F or W. Each record gives: J gene, clone size, D gene, V gene, CDR3 protein, CDR3 DNA. D genes are given only for firm matches. A row's size may be missing; if present it is once, few, many or a size class.

TRBJ2-7 | NA | TRBD1 | TRBV3-1/TRBV3-2 | CASSQGGTGVREQYF | TGTGCCAGCAGCCAAGGGGGTACAGGGGTACGGGAGCAGTACTTC
TRBJ2-3 | NA | TRBD1 | TRBV3-1/TRBV3-2 | CASSQERGKGQGITDTQYF | TGTGCCAGCAGCCAAGAAAGGGGCAAGGGACAGGGAATCACAGATACGCAGTATTTT
TRBJ1-2 | once | TRBD1 | TRBV19 | CASKAQGENGYTF | TGTGCCAGTAAGGCCCAGGGGGAGAATGGCTACACCTTC
TRBJ1-1 | NA | NA | TRBV27 | CASSLSAPFRGAWPEAFF | TGTGCCAGCAGTTTATCGGCCCCATTCAGGGGTGCTTGGCCTGAAGCTTTCTTT
TRBJ2-3 | NA | NA | TRBV5-1 | CASSLVRGTDTQYF | TGCGCCAGCAGCTTGGTGAGGGGCACAGATACGCAGTATTTT
TRBJ1-1 | NA | NA | TRBV5-1 | CASSFSAVNTEAFF | TGCGCCAGCAGCTTTTCGGCGGTGAACACTGAAGCTTTCTTT
TRBJ1-1 | once | NA | TRBV6-5 | CASSPPRGGTEAFF | TGTGCCAGCAGTCCCCCTCGCGGGGGGACTGAAGCTTTCTTT
TRBJ2-2 | NA | NA | TRBV2 | CASREAGELFF | TGTGCCAGCAGGGAGGCCGGGGAGCTGTTTTTT
TRBJ2-5 | NA | TRBD2 | TRBV3-1/TRBV3-2 | CASSPRLAGAQETQYF | TGTGCCAGCAGCCCTAGACTAGCGGGGGCGCAAGAGACCCAGTACTTC
TRBJ1-2 | NA | TRBD1 | TRBV5-1 | CASTSQTGSYDGYTF | TGCGCCAGCACCTCGCAGACAGGGAGCTATGATGGCTACACCTTC
TRBJ1-1 | NA | NA | TRBV4-1 | CASSQDVSREGRGPF | TGCGCCAGCAGCCAAGATGTGAGCAGGGAGGGACGGGGGCCTTTT
TRBJ2-5 | NA | TRBD2 | TRBV20-1 | CSGGAGETQYF | TGCAGCGGGGGGGCCGGAGAGACCCAGTACTTC
TRBJ2-3 | NA | TRBD2 | TRBV3-1/TRBV3-2 | CASSLRGGRETDTQYF | TGTGCCAGCAGCCTGCGGGGGGGCCGAGAAACAGATACGCAGTATTTT
TRBJ2-5 | NA | NA | TRBV30 | CACNLQEIQETQYF | TGTGCCTGCAACTTACAGGAAATCCAAGAGACCCAGTACTTC
TRBJ2-1 | NA | TRBD2 | TRBV9 | CASSPTGRLAETYNEQFF | TGTGCCAGCAGCCCAACAGGCAGACTAGCGGAGACCTACAATGAGCAGTTCTTC
TRBJ1-2 | NA | TRBD1 | TRBV29-1 | CSIWTGAYGYTF | TGCAGCATATGGACAGGGGCCTATGGCTACACCTTC
TRBJ2-5 | NA | TRBD2 | TRBV12-5 | CASGLGTSGGQETQYF | TGTGCTAGTGGCCTCGGGACTAGCGGGGGGCAAGAGACCCAGTACTTC
TRBJ2-1 | NA | NA | TRBV28 | CASSHTRPTGISYNEQFF | TGTGCCAGCAGCCATACTCGCCCCACAGGGATCTCCTACAATGAGCAGTTCTTC
TRBJ1-5 | NA | TRBD1 | TRBV5-1 | CASRLTGSDNQPQHF | TGCGCCAGCAGGCTGACAGGGTCCGATAATCAGCCCCAGCATTTT
TRBJ2-1 | NA | NA | TRBV9 | CASSPSRPGLYNEQFF | TGTGCCAGCAGCCCAAGCCGACCCGGACTCTACAATGAGCAGTTCTTC
TRBJ1-3 | NA | NA | TRBV5-6 | CASSSISGNTIYF | TGTGCCAGCAGCTCAATCTCTGGAAACACCATATATTTT
TRBJ1-1 | NA | NA | TRBV18 | CASSSTANTEAFF | TGTGCCAGCTCATCGACAGCGAACACTGAAGCTTTCTTT
TRBJ2-7 | NA | NA | TRBV7-9 | CASRGAQTYEQYF | TGTGCCAGCCGCGGGGCCCAGACCTACGAGCAGTACTTC